This section outlines one T cell receptor (beta chain) sequence together with its context. Building the TCR beta libraries relied on iRepertoire HTBI primers, and CDR3 regions underwent Arm-PCR. From the multiplex PCR reads, TCRdb called clonotypes with MiXCR, one entry per CDR3 protein. The sample lists just over 600,000 distinct CDR3 sequences, approximately 15% occurring once. The data belong to a study of regulatory T cells in long-lasting Graves disease. The CDR3 consists of 15 residues. V lost 4 bases to trimming and J lost 6 bases; unmatched junction nucleotides: 10. CDR1 and CDR2 from the germline V gene are KGHDR and SFDVKD. Indicated time point: newly diagnosed GD, antithyroid drugs for less than 3 months. PBMC-extracted RNA yielded the TCR library. These records were also assigned to another study, of T cells in Graves' hyperthyroidism and ophthalmopathy. That study adds: Across 18 months, stable Graves' hyperthyroidism was marked by no progression to ophthalmopathy. A model of 13 V-J pairs discriminated ophthalmopathy from stable hyperthyroidism.

The sequence derives from a woman aged 30 to 39 with Graves disease. The material was peripheral blood mononuclear cells (PBMCs), obtained at new diagnosis, from a patient treated with antithyroid drugs. The chain recombines TRBV24-1 with TRBJ2-7; 8 bases agree with TRBD1. CDR3 sequence reads: CATSDTTGDVGEQYF. In nucleotides, the CDR3 is TGTGCCACCAGTGACACGACAGGGGACGTTGGCGAGCAGTACTTC.